The 26 T cell receptor beta chains presented below share a single source sample, sequenced in a study of T-cell memory formation after mild COVID-19 (dated by TCRdb to the early 2020s). The library was produced with 5' RACE. Sequenced using an Illumina NovaSeq 6000. TCRdb's own reprocessing of the public reads used fastp at Q25 and MiXCR and kept productive beta chains. Records with the same CDR3 protein are collapsed into one entry carrying the most frequent genes and DNA. The sample data list 100,000 to 150,000 distinct CDR3 sequences, and over 15% of these were observed just once. 5% to 5.5% of the sample rests with the top ten. The specimen was PBMCs or a T cell subset sorted from them (not recorded which). All receptors come from a man younger than 35 who had mild COVID-19 (a few samples of this study predate the infection). The sample titles of this study are shuffled in the database, so cell type and time point are left out; the donor was told from shared clones.

The sample holds a few counts of this clonotype. The chain joins TRBV12-3 or TRBV12-4 to TRBJ2-3; D is uncertain. The length of the CDR3 is 11 residues. V was trimmed by 5 bases and J by 4 bases, leaving 4 bases between them. CDR3 amino acids: CASSRSDTQYF. The CDR3 DNA reads TGTGCCAGCAGTAGATCAGATACGCAGTATTTT.

The V call is TRBV29-1, the J call TRBJ1-1, with a possible D match to TRBD1 (6 bases). V shed 3 bases and J shed 1 base, with 15 bases lying between them. This CDR3 contains 15 residues. Germline CDR1 is SQVTM and CDR2 is ANQGSEA. The CDR3 sequence is CSVDTIYRANTEAFF. DNA for the CDR3: TGCAGCGTTGATACAATTTACAGGGCGAACACTGAAGCTTTCTTT.

Here the CDR3 DNA reads TGCAGTGCTAGATGGGTGGTGAGCTCCTACGAGCAGTACTTC. Translating it yields CSARWVVSSYEQYF. The chain links TRBV20-1 to TRBJ2-7; D ambiguous. The ends were cut back, 2 bases at V and 0 bases at J, with 11 bases in the middle. CDR1 DFQATT and CDR2 SNEGSKA come from the germline V gene (reference sequence). The CDR3 loop spans 14 amino acids.

This clonotype was seen more than once but under ten times. This sequence joins TRBV4-3 and TRBJ2-3; 8 nucleotides match TRBD2. The CDR3 runs to 16 residues. Germline CDR1 is LGHNA and CDR2 is YSLEER. J lost 4 bases, V lost 1 base, and 7 bases had no gene match. In DNA, the CDR3 is TGCGCCAGCAGCCAAGCCGCGGGACTAGTGTCAGATACGCAGTATTTT. Amino acids: CASSQAAGLVSDTQYF.

This clonotype came up many times. The chain employs TRBV7-7 and TRBJ2-3; D could derive from TRBD1 or TRBD2 (5 bases each). V lost 11 bases, J lost 4 bases, and 19 bases lay in between. CDR1 is SSHAT and CDR2 is FNYEAQ in the germline V gene (reference sequence). This CDR3 is built from 14 residues. The CDR3 DNA sequence: TGTGCCGCCGGAGACCGGGACGGGGCAGATACGCAGTATTTT. Translated: CAAGDRDGADTQYF.

In its sample, this clonotype was seen a few times. V gene TRBV6-2 or TRBV6-3 combines with J gene TRBJ1-5; D not resolved. V lost 4 bases, J lost 15 bases, and 16 bases lay in between. Germline lookup yields CDR1 MNHEY and CDR2 SVGEGT. The CDR3 length is 12 residues. In DNA, the CDR3 is TGTGCCAGCAGTTTGGATGGCGGCACCTCGCATTTT. As protein: CASSLDGGTSHF.

The CDR3 nucleotides read TGTGCCAGCAGCCAGAACCCGGGGAGGGGGTACCAAGAGACCCAGTACTTC. Its protein product is CASSQNPGRGYQETQYF. The chain recombines TRBV4-2 with TRBJ2-5, with a weak D call TRBD2 (7 bases). This CDR3 has 17 amino acids. Germline values: CDR1 LGHNA, CDR2 YNFKEQ. V gave up 3 bases and J gave up 0 bases, with 17 bases separating them.

The chain combines TRBV6-2 or TRBV6-3 with TRBJ2-5, with D perhaps matching TRBD1 or TRBD2 (5 bases each). The ends were cut back, 8 bases at V and 2 bases at J, with 15 bases in the middle. Germline CDR1 is MNHEY and CDR2 is SVGEGT. This CDR3 is 14 amino acids long. CDR3 amino acids: CASVTGGGQETQYF. The DNA for the CDR3 is TGTGCCAGCGTCACCGGTGGGGGTCAAGAGACCCAGTACTTC.

This clonotype was counted between two and nine times. V gene TRBV19 combines with J gene TRBJ2-1; 9 nucleotides align to TRBD1. CDR1 is LNHDA and CDR2 is SQIVND in the germline V gene (reference sequence). This CDR3 comprises 15 residues. The trim removed 5 bases at V and 9 bases at J, leaving 11 bases unmatched. The CDR3 DNA reads TGTGCCAGTAGTTTCCCGGGACAGGGCGTAGTTGAGCAGTTCTTC. Its protein product is CASSFPGQGVVEQFF.

This clonotype was found a few times. The chain links TRBV7-8 to TRBJ2-3; D may be TRBD2 (7 bases). The CDR3 consists of 15 residues. V gave up 1 base and J gave up 2 bases, with 10 bases separating them. The germline V gene encodes CDR1 SGHVS and CDR2 FQNEAQ. The CDR3 sequence: CASSLDRGATDTQYF. As DNA, the CDR3 is TGTGCCAGCAGCTTAGATCGGGGGGCCACAGATACGCAGTATTTT. Full variable domain (outside the CDR3, taken from reference TRBV7-8 and TRBJ2-3): GAGVSQSPRYKVAKRGQDVALRCDPISGHVSLFWYQQALGQGPEFLTYFQNEAQLDKSGLPSDRFFAERPEGSVSTLKIQRTQQEDSAVYLCASSLDRGATDTQYFGPGTRLTVL.

In nucleotides, the CDR3 is TGTGCCAGCAGCTCGGGCGTCGGGATTGAGCAGTTCTTC. Its protein product is CASSSGVGIEQFF. J is TRBJ2-1 and V is TRBV11-3, with a tentative D call TRBD2 (5 bases). V lost 4 bases to trimming and J lost 9 bases, with 13 bases between them. This CDR3 has 13 amino acids. CDR1 is SGHNT and CDR2 is YENEEA in the germline V gene.

The chain has TRBV11-2 and TRBJ2-5; D is unresolved. V was pared by 5 bases and J by 1 base, with 14 bases between. Germline values: CDR1 SGHAT, CDR2 FQNNGV. The CDR3 is made up of 15 amino acids. The CDR3 nucleotides are TGTGCCAGCAGCCAGGTGGGCAGCCGCCAAGAGACCCAGTACTTC. It yields the protein CASSQVGSRQETQYF.

This clonotype turned up a few times. The gene calls are TRBV5-1 and TRBJ2-5; 14 nucleotides align to TRBD2. Looked up from germline, CDR1 is SGHRS and CDR2 is YFSETQ. Trimming removed 4 bases from V and 2 bases from J; junction bases left unmatched: 7. The length of the CDR3 is 17 residues. As DNA, the CDR3 is TGCGCCAGCAGCCTCGGACTAGCGGGGGGCCCACAAGAGACCCAGTACTTC. This sequence encodes CASSLGLAGGPQETQYF.

The chain combines TRBV3-1 with TRBJ2-5, with no clear D. Trimming took off 4 bases at V and 5 bases at J, with 11 bases between the two ends. The CDR3 sequence is 13 residues long. CDR1 is LGHDT, CDR2 YNNKEL, per germline (reference sequence). CDR3 coding DNA: TGTGCCAGCAGCCGGGAACGCTTCGAGACCCAGTACTTC. This translates into CASSRERFETQYF.

The rearrangement joins TRBV29-1 to TRBJ2-3; D ambiguous. The CDR3 spans 15 residues. Germline CDR1 reads SQVTM; CDR2 reads ANQGSEA. Trimming took off 6 bases at V and 3 bases at J, with 19 bases between the two ends. The CDR3 here is CSVSPTSPGTDTQYF. The CDR3 bases are TGCAGCGTGTCCCCTACGTCGCCTGGGACAGATACGCAGTATTTT.

The table lists this clonotype with a few counts. The J gene is TRBJ2-2, the V gene TRBV4-1, with 8 bases lining up with TRBD2. After removal of 1 base from V and 6 bases from J, the junction contained 4 bases not matched to a gene. The CDR3 covers 15 residues. Germline values: CDR1 MGHRA, CDR2 YSYEKL. CDR3 nucleotides: TGCGCCAGCAGCCAAGTAGCGGGGATCCCCGGGGAGCTGTTTTTT. This codes for CASSQVAGIPGELFF.

The genes are TRBV28 and TRBJ2-1; 9 nucleotides agree with TRBD1. Germline CDR1 is MDHEN and CDR2 is SYDVKM. V gave up 1 base and J gave up 5 bases; unmatched junction bases: 6. The CDR3 has 16 residues. The CDR3 sequence: CASSLLVGQGNNEQFF. CDR3 bases: TGTGCCAGCAGTTTATTAGTTGGACAGGGGAACAATGAGCAGTTCTTC.

The CDR3 sequence: CASSLDQGAFGYTF. The CDR3 DNA reads as TGTGCCAGCAGCCTAGATCAGGGGGCGTTTGGCTACACCTTC. The rearrangement uses TRBV7-9 and TRBJ1-2; 8 nucleotides align to TRBD1. The CDR3 loop spans 14 amino acids. J gave up 7 bases and V 5 bases, and 9 bases lay outside the gene matches. CDR1 SEHNR and CDR2 FQNEAQ come from the germline V gene (reference sequence).

This clonotype was picked up a small number of times. J is TRBJ1-1 and V is TRBV11-2, with D hard to call. V was shortened by 4 bases and J by 1 base, with 10 bases between the two germline ends. The germline CDR1 and CDR2 sequences are SGHAT and FQNNGV. The length of the CDR3 is 14 residues. The CDR3 here is CASSYRAENTEAFF. The CDR3 nucleotides read TGTGCCAGCAGCTACCGGGCAGAGAACACTGAAGCTTTCTTT. Full variable domain (outside the CDR3, taken from reference TRBV11-2 and TRBJ1-1): EAGVAQSPRYKIIEKRQSVAFWCNPISGHATLYWYQQILGQGPKLLIQFQNNGVVDDSQLPKDRFSAERLKGVDSTLKIQPAKLEDSAVYLCASSYRAENTEAFFGQGTRLTVV.

This clonotype has just a few counts. This chain uses TRBV2 with TRBJ2-2, with 7 bases identical to TRBD2. The CDR3 consists of 15 residues. Germline CDR1 reads SNHLY; CDR2 reads FYNNEI. Trimming at V came to 4 bases and at J to 3 bases, leaving 5 bases not matched to a gene. The CDR3 DNA reads as TGTGCCAGCAGTGCCGGACTAGGTTACACCGGGGAGCTGTTTTTT. This codes for CASSAGLGYTGELFF. The full variable domain, rest sourced from reference TRBV2 and TRBJ2-2, is EPEVTQTPSHQVTQMGQEVILRCVPISNHLYFYWYRQILGQKVEFLVSFYNNEISEKSEIFDDQFSVERPDGSNFTLKIRSTKLEDSAMYFCASSAGLGYTGELFFGEGSRLTVL.

This chain connects TRBV7-3 to TRBJ2-1, with D maybe TRBD2 (6 bases). This CDR3 has 14 amino acids. V shed 5 bases and J shed 4 bases, with 12 bases lying between them. Germline V gene lookup returns CDR1 SGHTA and CDR2 FQGTGA. The CDR3 here is CASSLYGGYNEQFF. The CDR3 region has the DNA TGTGCCAGCAGCCTATACGGGGGTTACAATGAGCAGTTCTTC.

This chain connects TRBV4-2 to TRBJ1-1; no clear D gene. Trimming took 1 base from V and 2 from J, leaving 8 bases between them. Germline V gene lookup returns CDR1 LGHNA and CDR2 YNFKEQ. This CDR3 is 14 amino acids long. In DNA form, the CDR3 reads TGTGCCAGCAGCCAAGGCTCGCTCAACACTGAAGCTTTCTTT. Encoded protein: CASSQGSLNTEAFF.

This chain connects TRBV20-1 to TRBJ1-2; no definite D call. V lost 5 bases and J lost 4, with 11 bases in between. This CDR3 has 12 amino acids. Germline loops: CDR1 DFQATT, CDR2 SNEGSKA (reference sequence). CDR3 in DNA: TGCAGTGCTCGCATTGGAAGCTATGGCTACACCTTC. Translating gives CSARIGSYGYTF.

Concerning this clonotype: One end of the junction is discordant with germline, which a read error may explain. The chain uses TRBV7-2 and TRBJ2-2; D might be TRBD2 (5 bases). This CDR3 is 15 amino acids long. The V gene's germline CDR1 is SGHTA and CDR2 FQGNSA. CDR3 DNA sequence: TGTGCCAGCAGCTTAGCATACCGGTTCACCGGGGATCTGTTTTTT. Encoded protein: CASSLAYRFTGDLFF.

This rearrangement joins TRBV7-2 to TRBJ1-3, with unresolved D. Germline-derived CDR1 and CDR2 are SGHTA and FQGNSA. V dropped 3 bases and J dropped 3 bases, with 3 bases sitting between them. The length of the CDR3 is 12 residues. CDR3 in DNA: TGTGCCAGCAGCTTTCGTGGAAACACCATATATTTT. Protein sequence: CASSFRGNTIYF. The full variable domain, with the rest looked up from reference TRBV7-2 and TRBJ1-3, is GAGVSQSPSNKVTEKGKDVELRCDPISGHTALYWYRQSLGQGLEFLIYFQGNSAPDKSGLPSDRFSAERTGGSVSTLTIQRTQQEDSAVYLCASSFRGNTIYFGEGSWLTVV.

Many counts were recorded for this clonotype. The chain uses TRBV20-1 and TRBJ2-7; D may be TRBD2 (6 bases). V lost 3 bases and J lost 3, with 12 bases in between. CDR3 size: 13 residues. Per the germline V gene, CDR1 is DFQATT and CDR2 is SNEGSKA (reference sequence). CDR3 sequence (DNA): TGCAGTGCTAGTATCGGGGGAATCTACGAGCAGTACGTC. It is translated as CSASIGGIYEQYV.